In this sample, the clone carrying this T cell receptor beta chain turned up a few times. Using immunoSEQ multiplex PCR, the repertoire was profiled, and TCRdb retains in-frame clones only, with some absent. The sample records about 73,000 clones, 65% to 85% being singletons. The entry originates in a study of blood T cell repertoires in COVID-19. At the level of the study: Researchers got acute and convalescent COVID-19 samples from the United States, Italy and Spain.

CDR1 is LGHNT and CDR2 is FRNRAP in the germline V gene. Losses at the gene ends were 2 bases for V and 8 bases for J; bases not matched to a gene: 8. CDR3 length: 14 residues. Source material: peripheral blood. The source is a man older than 75 with active or convalescent COVID-19. This chain connects TRBV12-5 to TRBJ1-2; 7 bases agree with TRBD1. The CDR3 loop reads CASGLMAGGSGYTF. Here the CDR3 DNA reads TGTGCTAGTGGTTTGATGGCAGGGGGGAGCGGCTACACCTTC.